Shown below are 20 T cell receptor beta chains from a single sample sequenced in a study of shared clonotypes between healthy human individuals. Measured with immunoSEQ multiplex PCR; TCRdb has only the in-frame clones, and not every one. The data show about a million clones, 70% to 80% seen once. Sequenced material: memory CD4+ T cells sorted from blood. As to subset: CD45RA-negative fraction. The source is a man younger than 35 in good health.

This clone was recorded a few times. The rearrangement uses TRBV2 and TRBJ2-7, with 9 bases fitting TRBD1. The V segment lost 5 bases and the J segment 2 bases; nucleotides outside the gene matches: 7. The germline V gene has CDR1 SNHLY and CDR2 FYNNEI. The CDR3 extends over 15 amino acids. CDR3 region: CASSMGQGMAYEQYF. Here the CDR3 DNA reads TGTGCCAGCAGTATGGGACAGGGAATGGCCTACGAGCAGTACTTC. Based on the CDR3 plus reference TRBV2 and TRBJ2-7, the full variable domain is EPEVTQTPSHQVTQMGQEVILRCVPISNHLYFYWYRQILGQKVEFLVSFYNNEISEKSEIFDDQFSVERPDGSNFTLKIRSTKLEDSAMYFCASSMGQGMAYEQYFGPGTRLTVT.

In this sample, this clone turned up a few times. The chain links TRBV5-4 to TRBJ1-5, with D uncertain. Trimming took off 0 bases at V and 6 bases at J, with 10 bases between the two ends. The CDR3 is made up of 14 amino acids. Germline lookup yields CDR1 SGHNT and CDR2 YYREEE (reference sequence). The CDR3 nucleotides read TGTGCCAGCAGCTTGGGGGGATCGAGTCAGCCCCAGCATTTT. This sequence encodes CASSLGGSSQPQHF.

The chain is built from TRBV7-2 and TRBJ2-3; D unclear. This CDR3 has 14 amino acids. Germline assignment: CDR1 SGHTA and CDR2 FQGNSA. V was cut by 1 base and J by 3 bases, with 8 bases left in between. CDR3 amino acids: CASSLGPMTDTQYF. In DNA, the CDR3 is TGTGCCAGCAGCTTAGGGCCCATGACAGATACGCAGTATTTT.

The chain uses TRBV5-4 and TRBJ1-2, with TRBD1 matching over 7 bases. V was pared by 3 bases and J by 2 bases, with 4 bases of the junction left unmatched. Germline CDR1 reads SGHNT; CDR2 reads YYREEE (reference sequence). The CDR3 loop spans 14 amino acids. CDR3 protein: CASSWPGQNYGYTF. The CDR3 DNA reads as TGTGCCAGCAGCTGGCCGGGACAGAACTATGGCTACACCTTC.

In its sample, this clone was seen a few times. Additional DNA sequences in this sample encode the identical CDR3. The genes are TRBV5-1 and TRBJ1-1; D call uncertain. Per the germline V gene, CDR1 is SGHRS and CDR2 is YFSETQ. Trimming shortened V by 0 bases and J by 0 bases, and 3 bases separated the two germline ends. The CDR3 spans 13 residues. This CDR3 is CASSLGLNTEAFF. For the CDR3, the DNA is TGCGCCAGCAGCTTGGGCCTGAACACTGAAGCTTTCTTT.

J is TRBJ1-1 and V is TRBV5-1, with 11 positions matching TRBD1. Trimming at V came to 3 bases and at J to 5 bases, leaving 9 bases not matched to a gene. Germline loops: CDR1 SGHRS, CDR2 YFSETQ. This CDR3 contains 16 residues. CDR3 residues: CASSSGQGGFETEAFF. As DNA, the CDR3 is TGCGCCAGCAGCTCGGGACAGGGGGGTTTTGAGACTGAAGCTTTCTTT.

The genes are TRBV7-2 and TRBJ2-7; 8 bases map to TRBD1. The CDR3 runs to 14 residues. The germline gives CDR1 SGHTA, CDR2 FQGNSA. The trim removed 6 bases at V and 3 bases at J, leaving 7 bases unmatched. Written as DNA, the CDR3 is TGTGCCAGCAGTTTATACAGGGGGGACTACGAGCAGTACTTC. Its protein product is CASSLYRGDYEQYF.

The chain's CDR3 is CASSGQTLGYGYTF. CDR3 DNA: TGTGCCAGCTCTGGCCAGACCCTTGGCTATGGCTACACCTTC. The chain links TRBV2 to TRBJ1-2; no firm D call. Germline V gene lookup returns CDR1 SNHLY and CDR2 FYNNEI. This CDR3 is 14 amino acids long. V was shortened by 8 bases and J by 4 bases, with 17 bases between the two germline ends.

This sequence joins TRBV5-1 and TRBJ1-3; D call uncertain. The CDR3 runs to 16 residues. In germline, CDR1 is SGHRS, CDR2 YFSETQ. V lost 0 bases and J lost 0, with 10 bases in between. Written as DNA, the CDR3 is TGCGCCAGCAGCTTGGGTGTAGAAGGCTCTGGAAACACCATATATTTT. Residues: CASSLGVEGSGNTIYF.

The chain recombines TRBV5-1 with TRBJ2-2, with 11 bases identical to TRBD2. The CDR3 spans 16 residues. The germline V gene encodes CDR1 SGHRS and CDR2 YFSETQ. J gave up 3 bases and V 4 bases, and 5 bases lay outside the gene matches. The CDR3 DNA follows: TGCGCCAGCAGCGCTGGGACTAGCGGATACACCGGGGAGCTGTTTTTT. Translated: CASSAGTSGYTGELFF.

V and J are TRBV9 and TRBJ2-5; TRBD2 matches 15 bases. After removal of 10 bases from V and 3 bases from J, the junction contained 4 bases not matched to a gene. The CDR3 is made up of 14 amino acids. Germline CDR1 is SGDLS and CDR2 is YYNGEE. This chain's CDR3 is CASGTSGGKETQYF. The CDR3 DNA follows: TGTGCCTCTGGGACTAGCGGGGGGAAAGAGACCCAGTACTTC.

This clone was detected a few times. The rearrangement joins TRBV30 to TRBJ1-1; 10 bases line up with TRBD1. Losses at the gene ends were 5 bases for V and 8 bases for J; bases not matched to a gene: 5. Germline V lookup: CDR1 GTSNPN, CDR2 SVGIG (reference sequence). The CDR3 has 12 residues. The DNA of the CDR3 is TGTGCCTGGGACAGGGGGCGAACGGAAGCTTTCTTT. The encoded protein is CAWDRGRTEAFF.

The chain carries TRBV7-2 and TRBJ2-2; 7 positions match TRBD2. The CDR3 is made up of 15 amino acids. The germline V gene has CDR1 SGHTA and CDR2 FQGNSA. The V segment lost 5 bases and the J segment 7 bases; nucleotides outside the gene matches: 10. As DNA, the CDR3 is TGTGCCAGCAGCCAAGAGGCGGGAGCGATCGGGGAGCTGTTTTTT. Amino acid sequence: CASSQEAGAIGELFF. Using reference TRBV7-2 and TRBJ2-2 for the parts outside the CDR3, the full variable domain is GAGVSQSPSNKVTEKGKDVELRCDPISGHTALYWYRQSLGQGLEFLIYFQGNSAPDKSGLPSDRFSAERTGGSVSTLTIQRTQQEDSAVYLCASSQEAGAIGELFFGEGSRLTVL.

This clone has only one observation. The V and J genes are TRBV7-3 and TRBJ2-1; 11 nucleotides match TRBD2. The CDR3 is 15 amino acids. The trim removed 6 bases at V and 9 bases at J, leaving 10 bases unmatched. Per germline, CDR1 SGHTA and CDR2 FQGTGA. The CDR3 region has the DNA TGTGCCAGCAGTCGCGTAGCGGGGGGGCCATCTGAGCAGTTCTTC. This gives the protein CASSRVAGGPSEQFF.

The chain recombines TRBV5-4 with TRBJ1-2, with 7 bases fitting TRBD1. The CDR3 extends over 15 amino acids. Trimming took 4 bases from V and 5 from J; bases not matched to a gene: 11. From germline, CDR1 is SGHNT and CDR2 YYREEE (reference sequence). The CDR3 here is CASSPWLTGRYGYTF. In DNA form, the CDR3 reads TGTGCCAGCAGCCCGTGGCTGACAGGGCGGTATGGCTACACCTTC.

The genes are TRBV6-1 and TRBJ1-1; a possible D gene is TRBD1 (5 bases). Trimming took off 1 base at V and 1 base at J, with 13 bases between the two ends. The CDR3 totals 16 residues. Germline V gene lookup returns CDR1 MNHNS and CDR2 SASEGT. CDR3 sequence reads: CASSEGGGTWNTEAFF. In nucleotides, the CDR3 is TGTGCCAGCAGTGAAGGGGGTGGGACTTGGAACACTGAAGCTTTCTTT.

Remarks on this clone: A much bigger clone sits one base away, suggesting this may be a read error. Other DNA sequences from this sample encode an identical CDR3 as well. The chain links TRBV11-3 to TRBJ2-2; D unclear. V was clipped by 6 bases and J by 2 bases, with 4 bases between them. The V gene's germline CDR1 is SGHNT and CDR2 YENEEA. The CDR3 spans 12 residues. Here the CDR3 reads CASSSNTGELFF. The CDR3 DNA sequence: TGTGCCAGCAGTTCTAACACCGGGGAGCTGTTTTTT.

V usage is TRBV25-1 and J usage is TRBJ2-4; a possible D gene is TRBD1 (5 bases). Deletions cut 3 bases from V and 0 bases from J, with 9 bases between. Germline CDR1 reads MGHDK; CDR2 reads SYGVNS. This CDR3 is 15 amino acids long. The CDR3 sequence is CASSDQGVAKNIQYF. The CDR3 DNA reads as TGTGCCAGCAGTGACCAAGGGGTAGCCAAAAACATTCAGTACTTC.

The chain has TRBV18 and TRBJ1-5; D perhaps matches TRBD1 (6 bases). Germline V CDR1 and CDR2: KGHSH, LQKENI. V lost 6 bases to trimming and J lost 0 bases, with 12 bases between them. This CDR3 region has 15 residues. CDR3 residues: CASSQQQGSNQPQHF. DNA of the CDR3: TGTGCCAGCTCTCAACAACAGGGTAGCAATCAGCCCCAGCATTTT.

This clone was detected a few times. The sample contains more than one DNA sequence encoding this CDR3. The DNA for the CDR3 is TGTGCCAGCAGCGAGGTCACGTCCTACGAGCAGTACTTC. Translated: CASSEVTSYEQYF. This chain links TRBV6-1 with TRBJ2-7, with D hard to call. Germline values: CDR1 MNHNS, CDR2 SASEGT. This CDR3 contains 13 residues. Trimming stripped 6 bases from V and 1 base from J, with 10 bases between.